This T cell receptor beta chain was captured in a study of T cells after yellow fever vaccination. Study-wide results and caveats: Just a small share of clonotypes turned up in the CD4 compartment as well as the CD8 compartment.

Synthesis of TCR cDNA relied on 5'RACE template switching, which attached a universal primer site and UMIs. MiXCR, run by TCRdb on the 5' RACE reads, gives a single entry per CDR3 protein. The sample consists of under 600,000 distinct CDR3 sequences, approximately 15% of them appearing once. Trimming cost V 1 base and J 5 bases, with 14 bases left between them. This CDR3 comprises 15 residues. Germline CDR1 reads MNHEY; CDR2 reads SVGEGT. Worth noting for this clonotype: The antigen is unknown.

Sample: PBMCs, taken on the day of the yellow fever booster vaccination. This TCR came from a man aged 25-45 years who received the YFV17D yellow fever vaccine. The rearrangement links TRBV6-2 or TRBV6-3 to TRBJ2-5; the D gene could be TRBD1 or TRBD2 (5 bases each). In DNA form, the CDR3 reads TGTGCCAGCAGTTACTTCCAGGGACCGCTGGAGACCCAGTACTTC. It translates to CASSYFQGPLETQYF.